This passage covers 30 T cell receptor beta chains from one sample sequenced in a study of shared clonotypes between healthy human individuals. Measured with immunoSEQ multiplex PCR; TCRdb has only the in-frame clones, and not every one. The sample includes approximately 1,500,000 clones, nearly 99% of them seen just once. What was sequenced was naive CD4+ T cells sorted from blood. Indicated subset: CD45RA+ positively selected. The receptors stem from a man aged 25-45 years in good health.

V usage is TRBV4-2 and J usage is TRBJ1-4; D call uncertain. Germline V CDR1 and CDR2: LGHNA, YNFKEQ. V dropped 4 bases and J dropped 7 bases, with 10 bases sitting between them. The CDR3 has 13 amino acids. The CDR3 protein is CASSRVQSEKLFF. The CDR3 nucleotides are TGTGCCAGCAGCCGAGTTCAGAGTGAAAAACTGTTTTTT.

The chain is built from TRBV18 and TRBJ2-1; TRBD2 matches at 10 bases. The CDR3 runs 20 residues. After removal of 6 bases from V and 0 bases from J, the junction contained 17 bases not matched to a gene. From germline, CDR1 is KGHSH and CDR2 LQKENI. CDR3 protein: CASSGLYGSGRGSSYNEQFF. The CDR3, as DNA: TGTGCCAGCTCCGGACTGTATGGGAGCGGGAGGGGGAGCTCCTACAATGAGCAGTTCTTC.

This clone was observed a single time. V usage is TRBV7-2 and J usage is TRBJ2-3; D tentatively reads TRBD1 or TRBD2 (5 bases each). This CDR3 contains 16 residues. With 1 base removed from V and 3 bases from J, the gap between germline ends came to 14 bases. Germline loops: CDR1 SGHTA, CDR2 FQGNSA. The CDR3 region is CASSLERGVWTDTQYF. CDR3 nucleotides: TGTGCCAGCAGCTTAGAAAGGGGAGTCTGGACAGATACGCAGTATTTT. Variable domain in full (rest from reference TRBV7-2 and TRBJ2-3): GAGVSQSPSNKVTEKGKDVELRCDPISGHTALYWYRQSLGQGLEFLIYFQGNSAPDKSGLPSDRFSAERTGGSVSTLTIQRTQQEDSAVYLCASSLERGVWTDTQYFGPGTRLTVL.

The chain couples TRBV18 to TRBJ2-5; possibly TRBD2 for D (6 bases). The V gene's germline CDR1 is KGHSH and CDR2 LQKENI. The CDR3 spans 14 residues. Trimming took 2 bases from V and 1 from J, leaving 8 bases between them. The CDR3 region has the DNA TGTGCCAGCTCACCAAGGGACTTCCAAGAGACCCAGTACTTC. This translates into CASSPRDFQETQYF. Looking up the rest from reference TRBV18 and TRBJ2-5 gives the full variable domain: NAGVMQNPRHLVRRRGQEARLRCSPMKGHSHVYWYRQLPEEGLKFMVYLQKENIIDESGMPKERFSAEFPKEGPSILRIQQVVRGDSAAYFCASSPRDFQETQYFGPGTRLLVL.

The chain recombines TRBV9 with TRBJ1-5, with 8 bases that match TRBD1. The CDR3 contains 17 residues. Germline CDR1 reads SGDLS; CDR2 reads YYNGEE. Trimming at V came to 4 bases and at J to 5 bases, leaving 14 bases not matched to a gene. The CDR3 nucleotides read TGTGCCAGCAGCCCGAACCCCGGGACAGGTACCCATCAGCCCCAGCATTTT. Protein product: CASSPNPGTGTHQPQHF.

The gene calls are TRBV5-1 and TRBJ2-4; 16 nucleotides align to TRBD2. The germline CDR1 and CDR2 sequences are SGHRS and YFSETQ. V gave up 0 bases and J gave up 0 bases; unmatched junction bases: 6. The CDR3 spans 20 residues. The CDR3: CASSLEPGLAGGTAKNIQYF. The CDR3 DNA reads as TGCGCCAGCAGCTTGGAACCGGGACTAGCGGGAGGGACAGCCAAAAACATTCAGTACTTC. The complete variable domain, with remaining parts taken from reference TRBV5-1 and TRBJ2-4, reads KAGVTQTPRYLIKTRGQQVTLSCSPISGHRSVSWYQQTPGQGLQFLFEYFSETQRNKGNFPGRFSGRQFSNSRSEMNVSTLELGDSALYLCASSLEPGLAGGTAKNIQYFGAGTRLSVL.

This clone was recorded only once. J is TRBJ2-5 and V is TRBV9; D gene unclear. There are 12 residues in the CDR3. Germline CDR1 is SGDLS and CDR2 is YYNGEE. V was shortened by 2 bases and J by 0 bases, with 2 bases between the two germline ends. CDR3 protein: CASSVNQETQYF. The CDR3 coding sequence is TGTGCCAGCAGCGTTAACCAAGAGACCCAGTACTTC.

This clone was detected only once. The chain joins TRBV11-3 to TRBJ2-4; D not certain. The CDR3 is 15 amino acids. Trimming removed 0 bases at V and 3 bases at J, with 9 bases between. Germline V gene sequence: CDR1 SGHNT, CDR2 YENEEA. The CDR3 nucleotides read TGTGCCAGCAGCTTAGACCGGGTAGGCAAAAACATTCAGTACTTC. Amino acids: CASSLDRVGKNIQYF.

This chain joins TRBV29-1 and TRBJ2-1, with D unclear. Germline CDR1 and CDR2: SQVTM and ANQGSEA. The CDR3 is 13 amino acids. Trimming left V 8 bases short and J 7 bases short, with 18 bases between. The CDR3 coding sequence is TGCAGCTACCCCTTGGAGACTTGGAATGAGCAGTTCTTC. Encoded protein: CSYPLETWNEQFF.

This clone has just one count. V and J are TRBV28 and TRBJ1-1; 9 nucleotides line up with TRBD1. This CDR3 has 18 residues. The J segment lost 0 bases and the V segment lost 7 bases, leaving 15 bases of the junction unmatched. CDR1 and CDR2 from the germline V gene are MDHEN and SYDVKM. This CDR3 reads CASTLWGRTGAMNTEAFF. In DNA, the CDR3 is TGTGCCAGCACTCTTTGGGGCAGGACAGGGGCAATGAACACTGAAGCTTTCTTT.

The gene calls are TRBV18 and TRBJ2-1, with 8 bases identical to TRBD1. Germline V gene data show CDR1 as KGHSH and CDR2 as LQKENI. The V gene end was trimmed by 1 base and the J gene end by 10 bases; junction bases not matched to a gene: 3. This CDR3 is 13 amino acids long. CDR3 in amino acids: CASSPRQGAEQFF. The CDR3 nucleotides read TGTGCCAGCTCACCACGCCAGGGGGCCGAGCAGTTCTTC.

V and J are TRBV5-1 and TRBJ2-1, with D perhaps TRBD2 (6 bases). This CDR3 is 11 amino acids long. V was clipped by 5 bases and J by 8 bases, with 8 bases between them. Germline V gives CDR1 SGHRS, CDR2 YFSETQ. This CDR3 reads CASRGRYEQFF. The CDR3 DNA reads as TGCGCCAGCAGAGGGAGGTATGAGCAGTTCTTC.

V is TRBV5-8 and J is TRBJ1-2, with TRBD1 as a possible D gene (5 bases). Trimming pared 0 bases from V and 2 bases from J, leaving 8 bases between. Per germline, CDR1 SGHTS and CDR2 YDEGEE. This CDR3 has 14 amino acids. The DNA for the CDR3 is TGTGCCAGCAGCTTGGATAACAGGAACTATGGCTACACCTTC. It yields the protein CASSLDNRNYGYTF.

CDR3 in amino acids: CASSLGDGDTNYEQYF. CDR3 in DNA: TGTGCCAGCAGCCTAGGGGATGGGGACACTAACTACGAGCAGTACTTC. The genes are TRBV5-6 and TRBJ2-7, with D perhaps matching TRBD1 (6 bases). The V end was cut by 4 bases, the J end by 3 bases, with 20 bases between. The V gene's germline CDR1 is SGHDT and CDR2 YYEEEE. The CDR3 extends over 16 amino acids.

Turning to this clone: Different DNA sequences within this sample yield the same CDR3. The chain is built from TRBV28 and TRBJ1-5; TRBD1 aligns across 8 bases. V shed 6 bases and J 7 bases; nucleotides not matched to a gene: 8. The CDR3 is 14 amino acids. In germline, CDR1 is MDHEN, CDR2 SYDVKM. CDR3 in DNA: TGTGCCAGCAGCTTCCCAGGGGGCGGGCAGCCCCAGCATTTT. As protein: CASSFPGGGQPQHF.

The rearrangement uses TRBV9 and TRBJ2-7, with D unresolved. V shed 0 bases and J shed 6 bases, with 13 bases lying between them. Germline-derived CDR1 and CDR2 are SGDLS and YYNGEE. The CDR3 runs to 14 residues. In nucleotides, the CDR3 is TGTGCCAGCAGCGTAGAAGCAATCATCGGCGAGCAGTACTTC. It encodes CASSVEAIIGEQYF.

The chain recombines TRBV28 with TRBJ1-2; 8 nucleotides match TRBD1. V trimming: 4 bases; J trimming: 10 bases; junction bases outside the gene matches: 8. Germline CDR1 is MDHEN and CDR2 is SYDVKM. This CDR3 is 13 amino acids long. The CDR3 DNA sequence: TGTGCCAGCAGTTCCGGACAGGGTCGGCCCTACACCTTC. As protein: CASSSGQGRPYTF.

CDR3 nucleotide sequence: TGCGCCAGCAGCCAAGGAGAGATCGAGGGAGTAGCTTTCTTT. Translating it yields CASSQGEIEGVAFF. The chain employs TRBV4-3 and TRBJ1-1; D gene unclear. V lost 1 base and J 10 bases, leaving 16 bases between the germline ends. This CDR3 contains 14 residues. Looked up from germline, CDR1 is LGHNA and CDR2 is YSLEER.

The chain recombines TRBV10-1 with TRBJ2-2, with D possibly being TRBD1 or TRBD2 (6 bases each). Trimming pared 6 bases from V and 7 bases from J, leaving 18 bases between. The V gene's germline CDR1 is WNHNN and CDR2 SYGVQD (reference sequence). The CDR3 has 15 residues. CDR3: CASSELRDNFGELFF. In DNA, the CDR3 is TGCGCCAGCAGCGAGCTGCGGGACAACTTCGGGGAGCTGTTTTTT.

The chain combines TRBV7-9 with TRBJ2-1, with 10 positions matching TRBD2. Unmatched junction bases numbered 10, after V lost 3 bases and J lost 5 bases. The CDR3 has 17 residues. Germline CDR1 and CDR2: SEHNR and FQNEAQ (reference sequence). CDR3 bases: TGTGCCAGCAGCTTGCGGGCAGGACTAGCGGTAAACAATGAGCAGTTCTTC. Protein product: CASSLRAGLAVNNEQFF. Variable domain in full (rest from reference TRBV7-9 and TRBJ2-1): DTGVSQNPRHKITKRGQNVTFRCDPISEHNRLYWYRQTLGQGPEFLTYFQNEAQLEKSRLLSDRFSAERPKGSFSTLEIQRTEQGDSAMYLCASSLRAGLAVNNEQFFGPGTRLTVL.

The V gene is TRBV30, the J gene TRBJ2-5; TRBD2 matches 8 bases. Germline CDR1 GTSNPN, CDR2 SVGIG (reference sequence). With 3 bases clipped from V and 0 bases from J, the junction kept 3 bases outside the gene matches. The CDR3 is 14 amino acids. The CDR3 sequence: CAWRASGYQETQYF. The CDR3 DNA reads as TGTGCCTGGAGGGCTAGCGGGTACCAAGAGACCCAGTACTTC.

This sequence joins TRBV5-5 and TRBJ1-3, with D possibly TRBD1 on 5 matching bases. The germline V gene has CDR1 SGHKS and CDR2 YYEKEE (reference sequence). V dropped 1 base and J dropped 1 base, with 15 bases sitting between them. The CDR3 runs to 17 residues. In nucleotides, the CDR3 is TGTGCCAGCAGCTTGTTAATTGGGGACTCATCTGGAAACACCATATATTTT. Amino acid sequence: CASSLLIGDSSGNTIYF.

The chain employs TRBV5-5 and TRBJ2-7, with 7 bases identical to TRBD2. The trim removed 4 bases at V and 4 bases at J, leaving 5 bases unmatched. The germline V gene encodes CDR1 SGHKS and CDR2 YYEKEE (reference sequence). The CDR3 loop spans 13 amino acids. The CDR3 loop reads CASSVSGFYEQYF. The CDR3 region has the DNA TGTGCCAGCAGCGTTAGCGGGTTTTACGAGCAGTACTTC.

The chain employs TRBV11-2 and TRBJ2-7; D may match TRBD1 or TRBD2 (5 bases each). Germline assignment: CDR1 SGHAT and CDR2 FQNNGV. The CDR3 loop spans 14 amino acids. The V and J ends lost 5 bases and 2 bases respectively, with 13 bases between them. CDR3 residues: CASSRPGPAYEQYF. CDR3 nucleotide sequence: TGTGCCAGCAGCCGACCGGGACCGGCCTACGAGCAGTACTTC. The full variable domain, its missing parts supplied by reference TRBV11-2 and TRBJ2-7, is EAGVAQSPRYKIIEKRQSVAFWCNPISGHATLYWYQQILGQGPKLLIQFQNNGVVDDSQLPKDRFSAERLKGVDSTLKIQPAKLEDSAVYLCASSRPGPAYEQYFGPGTRLTVT.

The gene calls are TRBV5-5 and TRBJ2-1; D possibly corresponds to TRBD1 (5 bases). The CDR3 is 13 residues long. V lost 4 bases to trimming and J lost 4 bases, with 9 bases between them. The germline V gene encodes CDR1 SGHKS and CDR2 YYEKEE (reference sequence). CDR3 residues: CASSQGAYNEQFF. In DNA form, the CDR3 reads TGTGCCAGCAGCCAAGGGGCGTACAATGAGCAGTTCTTC. The whole variable domain, filled in from reference TRBV5-5 and TRBJ2-1, reads DAGVTQSPTHLIKTRGQQVTLRCSPISGHKSVSWYQQVLGQGPQFIFQYYEKEERGRGNFPDRFSARQFPNYSSELNVNALLLGDSALYLCASSQGAYNEQFFGPGTRLTVL.

The V and J genes are TRBV7-6 and TRBJ2-7; TRBD2 matches 16 bases. With 2 bases clipped from V and 7 bases from J, the junction kept 11 bases outside the gene matches. Per germline, CDR1 SGHVS and CDR2 FNYEAQ. The CDR3 is 18 residues long. CDR3 bases: TGTGCCAGCAGCTTACTATCGGGACTAGCGGGAGGGCGGTGGGAGCAGTACTTC. It yields the protein CASSLLSGLAGGRWEQYF.

The chain has TRBV9 and TRBJ2-1, with D possibly being TRBD1 or TRBD2 (5 bases each). V lost 0 bases and J 10 bases, leaving 20 bases between the germline ends. This CDR3 has 16 amino acids. Germline assignment: CDR1 SGDLS and CDR2 YYNGEE. Here the CDR3 reads CASSVGASPGSGEQFF. CDR3 DNA sequence: TGTGCCAGCAGCGTAGGGGCTAGCCCCGGGTCAGGGGAGCAGTTCTTC.

The CDR3 DNA sequence: TGTGCCAGCAGTCCTCCCACCGGACTCTCCTACGAGCAGTACTTC. It codes for CASSPPTGLSYEQYF. The rearrangement links TRBV6-5 to TRBJ2-7; a weak D match, TRBD2 (5 bases). The CDR3 has 15 amino acids. Trimming shortened V by 5 bases and J by 0 bases, and 14 bases separated the two germline ends. CDR1 and CDR2 from the germline V gene are MNHEY and SVGAGI.

This sequence joins TRBV9 and TRBJ2-7; perhaps TRBD1 as D (5 bases). This CDR3 region has 15 residues. V was clipped by 1 base and J by 1 base, with 12 bases between them. Germline CDR1 and CDR2: SGDLS and YYNGEE. CDR3 nucleotides: TGTGCCAGCAGCGTATTAGGACACCCATCCTACGAGCAGTACTTC. Residues: CASSVLGHPSYEQYF. Full variable domain (missing parts from reference TRBV9 and TRBJ2-7): DSGVTQTPKHLITATGQRVTLRCSPRSGDLSVYWYQQSLDQGLQFLIQYYNGEERAKGNILERFSAQQFPDLHSELNLSSLELGDSALYFCASSVLGHPSYEQYFGPGTRLTVT.

J is TRBJ2-2 and V is TRBV28, with TRBD1 matching 7 bases. From germline, CDR1 is MDHEN and CDR2 SYDVKM. With 6 bases clipped from V and 5 bases from J, the junction kept 6 bases outside the gene matches. The CDR3 is made up of 14 amino acids. Here the CDR3 DNA reads TGTGCCAGCAGGGAGACAGGGCGAACCGGGGAGCTGTTTTTT. Amino acids: CASRETGRTGELFF.